The clone carrying this T cell receptor (beta chain) was recorded a few times. Carrying unique molecular identifiers, the cDNA also gained a universal primer site through template switching. MiXCR, applied by TCRdb to the 5' RACE reads, yields one record per CDR3 protein. The sample includes more than 600,000 distinct CDR3 sequences, roughly 18% of them seen just once. This record belongs to a study of identical twins. CDR3 length: 15 residues. Germline V CDR1 and CDR2: DFQATT, SNEGSKA (reference sequence). V lost 6 bases and J lost 7, with 22 bases in between. These data are also associated with another study on T cells expressing NK-cell markers.

This chain uses TRBV20-1 with TRBJ2-1, with a tentative D call TRBD1 (5 bases). This TCR was sampled from a woman between 18 and 29 years old in good health. The specimen was PBMCs. The CDR3 DNA reads as TGCAGTGCCGGAGCCGCCAGGGATGGTGGGAATGAGCAGTTCTTC. Translation: CSAGAARDGGNEQFF.